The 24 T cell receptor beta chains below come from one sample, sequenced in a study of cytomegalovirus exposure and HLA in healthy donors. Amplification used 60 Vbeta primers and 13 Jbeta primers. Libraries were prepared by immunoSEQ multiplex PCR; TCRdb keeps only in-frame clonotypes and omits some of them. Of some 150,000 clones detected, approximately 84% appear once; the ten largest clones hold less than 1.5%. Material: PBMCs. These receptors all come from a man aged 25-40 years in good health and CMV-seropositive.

In DNA form, the CDR3 reads TGCGCCAGCAGCTTGAATCAATTGGCGGGAGCGGGTACCGGGGAGCTGTTTTTT. Translating it yields CASSLNQLAGAGTGELFF. V usage is TRBV5-1 and J usage is TRBJ2-2; 7 bases are a match to TRBD2. Germline V gene sequence: CDR1 SGHRS, CDR2 YFSETQ. J lost 5 bases, V lost 1 base, and 14 bases had no gene match. The CDR3 has 18 residues.

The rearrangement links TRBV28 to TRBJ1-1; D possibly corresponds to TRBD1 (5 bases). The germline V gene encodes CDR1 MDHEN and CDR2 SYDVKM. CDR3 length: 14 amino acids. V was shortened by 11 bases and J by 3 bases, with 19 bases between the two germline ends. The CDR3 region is CAATLSGGHTEAFF. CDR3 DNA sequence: TGTGCCGCCACCCTGTCGGGGGGACACACTGAAGCTTTCTTT.

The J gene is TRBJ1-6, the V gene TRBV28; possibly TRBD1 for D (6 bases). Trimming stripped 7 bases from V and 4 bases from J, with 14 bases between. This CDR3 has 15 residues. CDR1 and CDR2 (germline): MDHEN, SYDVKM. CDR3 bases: TGTGCCAGCACCACAGGGATTTTGTATAATTCACCCCTCCACTTT. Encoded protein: CASTTGILYNSPLHF.

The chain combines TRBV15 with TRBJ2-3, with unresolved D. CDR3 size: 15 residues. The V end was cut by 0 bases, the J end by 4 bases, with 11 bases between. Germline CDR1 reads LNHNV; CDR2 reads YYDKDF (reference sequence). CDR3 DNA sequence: TGTGCCACCAGCAGAGAAGCAAATCCCCCAGATACGCAGTATTTT. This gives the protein CATSREANPPDTQYF.

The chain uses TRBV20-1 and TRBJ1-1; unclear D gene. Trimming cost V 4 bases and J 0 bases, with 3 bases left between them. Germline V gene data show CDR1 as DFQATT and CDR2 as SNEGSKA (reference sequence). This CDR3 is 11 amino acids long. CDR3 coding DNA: TGCAGTGCTACCATGAACACTGAAGCTTTCTTT. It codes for CSATMNTEAFF.

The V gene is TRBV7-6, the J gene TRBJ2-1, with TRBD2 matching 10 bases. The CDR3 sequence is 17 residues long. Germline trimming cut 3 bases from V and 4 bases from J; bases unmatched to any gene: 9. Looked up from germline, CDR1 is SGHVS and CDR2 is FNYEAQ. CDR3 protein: CASSFGAAGGEYNEQFF. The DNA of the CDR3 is TGTGCCAGCAGCTTCGGGGCAGCGGGAGGGGAGTACAATGAGCAGTTCTTC.

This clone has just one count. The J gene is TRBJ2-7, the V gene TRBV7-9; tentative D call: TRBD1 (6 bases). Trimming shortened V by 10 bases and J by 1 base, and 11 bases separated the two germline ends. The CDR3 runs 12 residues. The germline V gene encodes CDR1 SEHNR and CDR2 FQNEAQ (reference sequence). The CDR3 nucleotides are TGTGCCATCGAGGACAGATCCTACGAGCAGTACTTC. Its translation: CAIEDRSYEQYF.

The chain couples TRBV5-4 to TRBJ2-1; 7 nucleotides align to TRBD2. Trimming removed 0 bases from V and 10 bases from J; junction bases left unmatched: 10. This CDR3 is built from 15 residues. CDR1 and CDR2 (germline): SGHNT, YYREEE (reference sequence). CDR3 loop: CASSLDRGSASEQFF. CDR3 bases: TGTGCCAGCAGCTTGGATCGCGGGAGTGCCTCCGAGCAGTTCTTC.

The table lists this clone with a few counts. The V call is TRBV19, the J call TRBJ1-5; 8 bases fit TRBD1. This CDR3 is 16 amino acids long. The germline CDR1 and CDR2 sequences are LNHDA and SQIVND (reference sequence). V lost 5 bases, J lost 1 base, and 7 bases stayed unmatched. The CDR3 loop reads CASSPLTGASNQPQHF. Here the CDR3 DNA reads TGTGCCAGTAGTCCATTGACAGGGGCGAGCAATCAGCCCCAGCATTTT.

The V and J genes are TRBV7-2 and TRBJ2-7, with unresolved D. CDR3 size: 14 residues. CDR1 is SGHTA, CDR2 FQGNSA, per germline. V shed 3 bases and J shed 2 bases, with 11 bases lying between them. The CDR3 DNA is TGTGCCAGCAGCTTTCAGGTCGGCGCCTACGAGCAGTACTTC. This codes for CASSFQVGAYEQYF.

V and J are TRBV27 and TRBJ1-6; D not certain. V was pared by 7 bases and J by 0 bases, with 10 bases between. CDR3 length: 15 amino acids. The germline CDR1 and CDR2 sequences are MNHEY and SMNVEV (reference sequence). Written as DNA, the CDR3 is TGTGCCAGCAAAATCGCTAGCTCCTATAATTCACCCCTCCACTTT. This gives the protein CASKIASSYNSPLHF.

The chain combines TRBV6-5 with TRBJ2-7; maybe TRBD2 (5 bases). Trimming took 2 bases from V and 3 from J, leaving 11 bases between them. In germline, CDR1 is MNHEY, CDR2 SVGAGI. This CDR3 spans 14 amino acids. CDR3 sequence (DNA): TGTGCCAGCAGTTACCGGGGTGGTGACTACGAGCAGTACTTC. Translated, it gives CASSYRGGDYEQYF.

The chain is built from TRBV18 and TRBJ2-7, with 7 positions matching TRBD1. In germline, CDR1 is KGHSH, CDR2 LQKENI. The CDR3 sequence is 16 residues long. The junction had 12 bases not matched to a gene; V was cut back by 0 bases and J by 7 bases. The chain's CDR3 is CASSPPSGQAPGEQYF. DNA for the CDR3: TGTGCCAGCTCACCACCGTCCGGACAGGCCCCGGGGGAGCAGTACTTC.

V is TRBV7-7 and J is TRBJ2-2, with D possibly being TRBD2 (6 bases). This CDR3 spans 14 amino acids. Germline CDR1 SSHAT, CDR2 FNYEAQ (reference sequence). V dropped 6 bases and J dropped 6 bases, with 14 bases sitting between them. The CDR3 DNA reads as TGTGCCAGCAGTCCGGGAGTCAGTGCCGGGGAGCTGTTTTTT. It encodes CASSPGVSAGELFF.

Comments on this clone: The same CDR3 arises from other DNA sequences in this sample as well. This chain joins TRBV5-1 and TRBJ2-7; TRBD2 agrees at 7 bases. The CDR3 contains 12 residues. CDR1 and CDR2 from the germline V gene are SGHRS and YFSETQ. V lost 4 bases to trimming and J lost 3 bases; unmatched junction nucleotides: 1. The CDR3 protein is CASSGGGYEQYF. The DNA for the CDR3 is TGCGCCAGCAGCGGGGGGGGCTACGAGCAGTACTTC.

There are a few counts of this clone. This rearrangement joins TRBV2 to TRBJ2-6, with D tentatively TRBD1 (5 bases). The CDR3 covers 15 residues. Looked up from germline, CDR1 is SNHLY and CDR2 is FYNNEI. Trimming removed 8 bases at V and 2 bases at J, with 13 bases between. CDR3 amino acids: CASALQGAGANVLTF. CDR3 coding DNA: TGTGCCAGCGCTCTTCAGGGTGCTGGGGCCAACGTCCTGACTTTC.

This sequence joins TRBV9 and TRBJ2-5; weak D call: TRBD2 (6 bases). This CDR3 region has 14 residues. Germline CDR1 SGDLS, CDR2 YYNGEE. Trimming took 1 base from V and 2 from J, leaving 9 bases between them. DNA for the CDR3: TGTGCCAGCAGCGTAAGTAGCGGACAAGAGACCCAGTACTTC. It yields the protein CASSVSSGQETQYF.

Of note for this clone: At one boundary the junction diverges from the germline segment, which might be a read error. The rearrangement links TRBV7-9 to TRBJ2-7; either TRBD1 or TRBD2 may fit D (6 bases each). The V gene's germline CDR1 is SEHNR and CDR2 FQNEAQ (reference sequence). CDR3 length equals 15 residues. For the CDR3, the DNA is TGTTCCAGCAGCTTAGGGGGAGGTATAACCTACGAGCAGTACTTC. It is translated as CSSSLGGGITYEQYF.

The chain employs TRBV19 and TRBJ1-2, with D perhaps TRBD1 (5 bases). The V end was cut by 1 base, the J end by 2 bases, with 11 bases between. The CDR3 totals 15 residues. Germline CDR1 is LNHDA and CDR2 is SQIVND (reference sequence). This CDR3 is CASSIGRGGNYGYTF. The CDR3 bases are TGTGCCAGTAGTATAGGGAGGGGCGGAAACTATGGCTACACCTTC.

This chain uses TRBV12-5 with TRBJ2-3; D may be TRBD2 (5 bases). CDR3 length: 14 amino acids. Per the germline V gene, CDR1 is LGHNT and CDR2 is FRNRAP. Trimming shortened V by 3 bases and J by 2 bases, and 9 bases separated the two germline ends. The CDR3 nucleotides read TGTGCTAGTGGTTTACGGGGTACCACAGATACGCAGTATTTT. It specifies CASGLRGTTDTQYF. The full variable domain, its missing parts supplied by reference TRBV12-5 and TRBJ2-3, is DARVTQTPRHKVTEMGQEVTMRCQPILGHNTVFWYRQTMMQGLELLAYFRNRAPLDDSGMPKDRFSAEMPDATLATLKIQPSEPRDSAVYFCASGLRGTTDTQYFGPGTRLTVL.

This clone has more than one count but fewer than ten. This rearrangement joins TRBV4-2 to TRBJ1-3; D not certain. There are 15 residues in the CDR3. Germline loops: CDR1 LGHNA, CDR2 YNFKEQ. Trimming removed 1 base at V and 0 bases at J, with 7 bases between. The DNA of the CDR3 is TGTGCCAGCAGCCAAGCAACAGACTCTGGAAACACCATATATTTT. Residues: CASSQATDSGNTIYF.

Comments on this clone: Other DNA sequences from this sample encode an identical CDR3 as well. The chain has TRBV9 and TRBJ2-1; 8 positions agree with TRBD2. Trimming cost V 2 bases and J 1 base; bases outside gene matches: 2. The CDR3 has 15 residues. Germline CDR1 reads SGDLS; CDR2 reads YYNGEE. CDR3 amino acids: CASSVGGGSYNEQFF. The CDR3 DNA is TGTGCCAGCAGCGTCGGGGGGGGTTCCTACAATGAGCAGTTCTTC.

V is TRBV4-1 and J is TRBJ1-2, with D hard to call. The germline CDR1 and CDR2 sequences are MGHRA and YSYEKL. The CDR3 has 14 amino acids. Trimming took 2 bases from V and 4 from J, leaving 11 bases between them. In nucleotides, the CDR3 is TGCGCCAGCAGCCAAACCTCCGGGATCTATGGCTACACCTTC. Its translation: CASSQTSGIYGYTF.

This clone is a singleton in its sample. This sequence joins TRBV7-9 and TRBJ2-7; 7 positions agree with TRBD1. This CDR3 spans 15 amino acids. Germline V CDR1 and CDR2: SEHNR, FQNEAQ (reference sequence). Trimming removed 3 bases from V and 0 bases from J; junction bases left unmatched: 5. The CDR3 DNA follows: TGTGCCAGCAGCTTTACGACAGGGAGCTCCTACGAGCAGTACTTC. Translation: CASSFTTGSSYEQYF.